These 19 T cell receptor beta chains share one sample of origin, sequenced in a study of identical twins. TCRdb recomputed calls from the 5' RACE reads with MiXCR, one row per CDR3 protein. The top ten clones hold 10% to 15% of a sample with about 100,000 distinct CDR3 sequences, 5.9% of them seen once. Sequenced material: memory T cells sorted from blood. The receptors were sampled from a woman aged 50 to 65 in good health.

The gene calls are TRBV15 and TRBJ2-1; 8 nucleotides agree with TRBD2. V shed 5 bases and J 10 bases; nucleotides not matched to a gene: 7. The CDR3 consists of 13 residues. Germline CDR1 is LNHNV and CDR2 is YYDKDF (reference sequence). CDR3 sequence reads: CATSDRAGVEQFF. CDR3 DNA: TGTGCCACCAGCGACCGAGCGGGGGTAGAGCAGTTCTTC. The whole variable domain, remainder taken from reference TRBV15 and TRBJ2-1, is DAMVIQNPRYQVTQFGKPVTLSCSQTLNHNVMYWYQQKSSQAPKLLFHYYDKDFNNEADTPDNFQSRRPNTSFCFLDIRSPGLGDTAMYLCATSDRAGVEQFFGPGTRLTVL.

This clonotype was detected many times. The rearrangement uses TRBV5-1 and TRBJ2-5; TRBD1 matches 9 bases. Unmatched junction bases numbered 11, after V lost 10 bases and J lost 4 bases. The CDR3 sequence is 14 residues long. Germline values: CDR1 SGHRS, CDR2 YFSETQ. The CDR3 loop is CAGSGQGAGETQYF. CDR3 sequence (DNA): TGCGCCGGTTCGGGACAGGGCGCGGGAGAGACCCAGTACTTC.

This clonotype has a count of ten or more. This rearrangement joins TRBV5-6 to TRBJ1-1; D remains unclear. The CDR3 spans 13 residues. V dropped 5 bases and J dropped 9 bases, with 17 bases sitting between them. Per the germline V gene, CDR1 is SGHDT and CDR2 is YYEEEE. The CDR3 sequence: CASRRVKNTQAFF. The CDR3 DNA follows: TGTGCCAGCAGGAGGGTGAAGAATACCCAAGCTTTCTTT.

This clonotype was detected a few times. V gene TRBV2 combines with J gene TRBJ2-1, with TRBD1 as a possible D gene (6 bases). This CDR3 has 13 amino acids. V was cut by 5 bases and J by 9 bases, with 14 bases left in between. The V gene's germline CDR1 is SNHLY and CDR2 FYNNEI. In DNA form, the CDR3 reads TGTGCCAGCAGTAGGGGGACGCTCCTTGAGCAGTTCTTC. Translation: CASSRGTLLEQFF.

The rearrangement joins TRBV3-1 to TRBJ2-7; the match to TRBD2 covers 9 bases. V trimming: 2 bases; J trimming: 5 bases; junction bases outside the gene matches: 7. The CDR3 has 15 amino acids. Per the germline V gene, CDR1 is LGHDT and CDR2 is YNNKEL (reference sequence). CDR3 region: CASSQKSGRIDEQYF. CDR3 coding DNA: TGTGCCAGCAGCCAAAAGAGCGGGAGGATCGACGAGCAGTACTTC.

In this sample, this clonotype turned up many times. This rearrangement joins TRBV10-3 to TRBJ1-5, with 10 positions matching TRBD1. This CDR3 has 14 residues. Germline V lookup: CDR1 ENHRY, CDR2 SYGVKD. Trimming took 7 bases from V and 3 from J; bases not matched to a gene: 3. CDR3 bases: TGTGCCATCAAAGGGACAGGGGACAATCAGCCCCAGCATTTT. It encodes CAIKGTGDNQPQHF.

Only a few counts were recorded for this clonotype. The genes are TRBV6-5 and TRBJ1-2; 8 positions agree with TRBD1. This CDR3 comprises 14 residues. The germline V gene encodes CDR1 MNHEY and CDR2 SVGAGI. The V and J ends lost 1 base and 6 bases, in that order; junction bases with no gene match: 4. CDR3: CASSYLTGEDGYTF. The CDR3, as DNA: TGTGCCAGCAGTTACTTGACAGGGGAAGATGGCTACACCTTC.

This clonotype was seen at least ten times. CDR3 DNA: TGTGCCAGCATCCCAACCACGGTACAAAGGGATACGCAGTATTTT. It codes for CASIPTTVQRDTQYF. The chain has TRBV7-2 and TRBJ2-3; D is undetermined. This CDR3 is built from 15 residues. Germline lookup yields CDR1 SGHTA and CDR2 FQGNSA. Trimming took off 7 bases at V and 6 bases at J, with 20 bases between the two ends.

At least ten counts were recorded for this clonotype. The DNA for the CDR3 is TGCAGTGCTAGAGAGGCCGGGCTGCGCGCTTTCTTT. Amino acids: CSAREAGLRAFF. The chain is built from TRBV20-1 and TRBJ1-1; D unclear. V was clipped by 0 bases and J by 11 bases, with 13 bases between them. Germline assignment: CDR1 DFQATT and CDR2 SNEGSKA (reference sequence). The length of the CDR3 is 12 residues.

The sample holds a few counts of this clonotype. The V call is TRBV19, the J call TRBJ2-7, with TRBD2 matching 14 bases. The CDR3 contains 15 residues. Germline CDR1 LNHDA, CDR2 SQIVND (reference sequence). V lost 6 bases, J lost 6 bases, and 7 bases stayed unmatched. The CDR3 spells CASSLRTSGRIEQYF. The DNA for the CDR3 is TGTGCCAGTAGCCTCAGGACTAGCGGGAGGATCGAGCAGTACTTC.

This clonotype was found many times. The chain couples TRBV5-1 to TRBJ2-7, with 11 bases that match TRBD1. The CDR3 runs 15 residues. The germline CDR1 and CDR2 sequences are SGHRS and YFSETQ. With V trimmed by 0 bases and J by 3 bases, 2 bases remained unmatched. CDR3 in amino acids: CASSLGGTGGYEQYF. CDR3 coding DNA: TGCGCCAGCAGCTTGGGGGGGACAGGGGGCTACGAGCAGTACTTC.

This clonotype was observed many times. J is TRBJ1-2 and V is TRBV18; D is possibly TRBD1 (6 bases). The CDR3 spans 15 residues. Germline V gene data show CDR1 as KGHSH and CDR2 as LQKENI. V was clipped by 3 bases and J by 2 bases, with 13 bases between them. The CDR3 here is CASSPGRTENYGYTF. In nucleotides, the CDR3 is TGTGCCAGCTCACCGGGGAGGACAGAGAACTATGGCTACACCTTC.

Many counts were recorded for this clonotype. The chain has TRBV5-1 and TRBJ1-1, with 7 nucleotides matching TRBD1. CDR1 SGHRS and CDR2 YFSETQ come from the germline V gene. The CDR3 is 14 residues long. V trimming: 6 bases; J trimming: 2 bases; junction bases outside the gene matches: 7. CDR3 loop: CASTPGGANTEAFF. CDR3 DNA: TGCGCCAGCACCCCAGGGGGGGCCAACACTGAAGCTTTCTTT.

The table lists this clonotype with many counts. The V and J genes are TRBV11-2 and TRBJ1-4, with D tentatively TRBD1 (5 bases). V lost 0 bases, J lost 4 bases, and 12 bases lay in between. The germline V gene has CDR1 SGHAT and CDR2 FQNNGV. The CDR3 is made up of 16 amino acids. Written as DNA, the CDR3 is TGTGCCAGCAGCTTAGACTCTACAGGACATAATGAAAAACTGTTTTTT. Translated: CASSLDSTGHNEKLFF. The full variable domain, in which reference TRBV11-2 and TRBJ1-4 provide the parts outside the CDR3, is EAGVAQSPRYKIIEKRQSVAFWCNPISGHATLYWYQQILGQGPKLLIQFQNNGVVDDSQLPKDRFSAERLKGVDSTLKIQPAKLEDSAVYLCASSLDSTGHNEKLFFGSGTQLSVL.

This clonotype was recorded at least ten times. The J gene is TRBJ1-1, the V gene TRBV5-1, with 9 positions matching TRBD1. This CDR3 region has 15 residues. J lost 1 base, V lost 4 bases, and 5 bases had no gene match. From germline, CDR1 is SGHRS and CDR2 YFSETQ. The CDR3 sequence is CASSEPGQGNTEAFF. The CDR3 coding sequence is TGCGCCAGCAGCGAACCGGGACAGGGGAACACTGAAGCTTTCTTT.

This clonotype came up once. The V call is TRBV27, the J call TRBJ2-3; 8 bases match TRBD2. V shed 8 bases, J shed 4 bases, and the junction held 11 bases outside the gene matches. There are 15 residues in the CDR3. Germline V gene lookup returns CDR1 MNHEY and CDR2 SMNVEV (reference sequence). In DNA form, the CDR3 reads TGTGCCAGCTGTTATCTAGCGGGTGGTTCAGATACGCAGTATTTT. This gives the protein CASCYLAGGSDTQYF.

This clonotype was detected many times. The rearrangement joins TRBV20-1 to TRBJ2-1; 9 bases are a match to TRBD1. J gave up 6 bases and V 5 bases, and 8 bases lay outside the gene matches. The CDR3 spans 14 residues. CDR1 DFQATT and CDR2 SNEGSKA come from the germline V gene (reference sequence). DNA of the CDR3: TGCAGTGCTGTGTCCGGGACAGGGCTCAATGAGCAGTTCTTC. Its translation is CSAVSGTGLNEQFF.

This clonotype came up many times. Written as DNA, the CDR3 is TGTGCCAGCCCGGGACTAGCGGGAGATCCACCCTCCTACGAGCAGTACGTC. Translated: CASPGLAGDPPSYEQYV. The chain is built from TRBV12-3 or TRBV12-4 and TRBJ2-7; 14 nucleotides agree with TRBD2. This CDR3 spans 17 amino acids. The J segment lost 0 bases and the V segment lost 8 bases, leaving 9 bases of the junction unmatched.

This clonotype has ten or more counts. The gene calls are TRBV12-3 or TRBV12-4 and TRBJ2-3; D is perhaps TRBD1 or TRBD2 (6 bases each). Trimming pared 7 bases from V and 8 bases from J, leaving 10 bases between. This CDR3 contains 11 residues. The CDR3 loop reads CASTKGGTQYF. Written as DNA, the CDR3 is TGTGCCAGCACGAAGGGGGGTACGCAGTATTTT.